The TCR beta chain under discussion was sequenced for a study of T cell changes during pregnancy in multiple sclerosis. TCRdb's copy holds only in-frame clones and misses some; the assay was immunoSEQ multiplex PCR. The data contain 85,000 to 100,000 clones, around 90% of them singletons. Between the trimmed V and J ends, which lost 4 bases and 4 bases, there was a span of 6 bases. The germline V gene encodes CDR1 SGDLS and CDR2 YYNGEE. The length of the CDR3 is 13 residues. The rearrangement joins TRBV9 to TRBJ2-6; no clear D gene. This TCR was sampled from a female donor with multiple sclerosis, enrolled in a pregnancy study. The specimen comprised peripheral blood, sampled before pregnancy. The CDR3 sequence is CASSTTGANVLTF. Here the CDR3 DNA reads TGTGCCAGCAGCACTACCGGGGCCAACGTCCTGACTTTC. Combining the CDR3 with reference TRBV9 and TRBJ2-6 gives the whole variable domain DSGVTQTPKHLITATGQRVTLRCSPRSGDLSVYWYQQSLDQGLQFLIQYYNGEERAKGNILERFSAQQFPDLHSELNLSSLELGDSALYFCASSTTGANVLTFGAGSRLTVL.